A few counts support the clone carrying this TCR beta chain. Its cognate antigen is unknown. This CDR3 contains 12 residues. In germline, CDR1 is MNHEY, CDR2 SVGAGI. The V end lost 6 bases, the J end lost 8 bases, and 13 bases lay between the germline ends. 13 Jbeta primers and 60 Vbeta primers were used for the PCR. Libraries were prepared by immunoSEQ multiplex PCR; TCRdb keeps only in-frame clonotypes and omits some of them. The sample has about 100,000 clones, about 69% seen once. These data are taken from a study of cytomegalovirus exposure and HLA in healthy donors. Overall study context: From HLA-typed donors, an early data release held 70 million to 100 million unique TCRs. Under 85% of a few hundred genotyped donors fell in the Caucasian-associated ancestry cluster.

Study-wide points: When the data were analyzed later, several of the most significant clusters appeared to be linked to common viral pathogens. In an earlier analysis, about 87% or about 30%: the productive usage of most TCR beta V segments.

The V and J genes are TRBV6-5 and TRBJ1-2; D not resolved. This TCR was sampled from a young woman in good health and CMV-seropositive. Sequenced material: PBMCs. CDR3 nucleotide sequence: TGTGCCAGCAGCGACCTCCTGAGGGGCTACACCTTC. Translation: CASSDLLRGYTF.